A single sample gave rise to the 15 T cell receptor beta chains below, sequenced in a study of T cell responses to AZD1222 COVID-19 vaccine. TCRdb keeps only in-frame clones here, not all; method: immunoSEQ multiplex PCR. The table shows 250,000 to 300,000 clones, with 85% to 95% occurring only once. The starting material was peripheral blood, obtained 28 days after the second AZD1222 dose. The receptors here all came from an adult who received the AZD1222 COVID-19 vaccine.

This clone was seen a few times. The CDR3 here is CASSFPPGRESNEQFF. CDR3 DNA: TGTGCCAGCAGTTTTCCCCCGGGACGGGAATCTAATGAGCAGTTCTTC. V and J are TRBV28 and TRBJ2-1; the D gene could be TRBD1 or TRBD2 (5 bases each). The germline V and J ends were trimmed by 3 bases and 7 bases, with 19 bases remaining between them. Germline CDR1 reads MDHEN; CDR2 reads SYDVKM. This CDR3 is built from 16 residues.

The genes are TRBV29-1 and TRBJ2-1; D is ambiguous. Trimming pared 0 bases from V and 8 bases from J, leaving 17 bases between. This CDR3 comprises 15 residues. Germline V gene sequence: CDR1 SQVTM, CDR2 ANQGSEA. CDR3 bases: TGCAGCGTTGAAGATAGGGCTACCCCTGGTGATGAGCAGTTCTTC. Amino acids: CSVEDRATPGDEQFF.

The chain carries TRBV28 and TRBJ1-5; D is ambiguous. The ends were cut back, 3 bases at V and 9 bases at J, with 6 bases in the middle. CDR1 and CDR2 (germline): MDHEN, SYDVKM. CDR3 size: 11 residues. CDR3 DNA: TGTGCCAGCAGTTTGGGTCCGCCCCAGCATTTT. Protein sequence: CASSLGPPQHF.

J is TRBJ1-2 and V is TRBV5-4; 9 nucleotides line up with TRBD1. V gave up 4 bases and J gave up 4 bases; unmatched junction bases: 11. From germline, CDR1 is SGHNT and CDR2 YYREEE (reference sequence). The CDR3 has 16 residues. The CDR3 sequence: CASSLASGQGSYGYTF. CDR3 coding DNA: TGTGCCAGCAGCCTCGCCTCGGGACAGGGCTCCTATGGCTACACCTTC.

This clone was seen a single time. In nucleotides, the CDR3 is TGTGCCAGCAGCGTAGGGGGACAGCGGATCTACGAGCAGTACTTC. The encoded protein is CASSVGGQRIYEQYF. The chain recombines TRBV9 with TRBJ2-7; 7 bases match TRBD1. CDR3 length: 15 residues. Germline loops: CDR1 SGDLS, CDR2 YYNGEE. V lost 0 bases to trimming and J lost 3 bases; unmatched junction nucleotides: 6.

The V call is TRBV6-4, the J call TRBJ1-5; D is undetermined. Germline V gene data show CDR1 as MRHNA and CDR2 as SNTAGT. The CDR3 runs 15 residues. V lost 4 bases and J lost 7, with 17 bases in between. The CDR3 region is CASSGGREVGQPQHF. The CDR3 nucleotides read TGTGCCAGCAGTGGAGGAAGGGAAGTCGGGCAGCCCCAGCATTTT.

This clone was seen just once. The chain joins TRBV29-1 to TRBJ2-2; D might be TRBD2 (6 bases). The CDR3 has 12 amino acids. Germline V gene data show CDR1 as SQVTM and CDR2 as ANQGSEA. Trimming left V 1 base short and J 7 bases short, with 7 bases between. This CDR3 reads CSVEGRDGELFF. CDR3 coding DNA: TGCAGCGTTGAAGGGCGGGACGGGGAGCTGTTTTTT.

This chain joins TRBV5-4 and TRBJ1-6; 7 bases fit TRBD1. Germline CDR1 and CDR2: SGHNT and YYREEE (reference sequence). The CDR3 contains 16 residues. Losses at the gene ends were 3 bases for V and 6 bases for J; bases not matched to a gene: 9. This CDR3 reads CASSYGQAAGNSPLHF. The CDR3 DNA reads as TGTGCCAGCAGCTATGGACAGGCGGCTGGTAATTCACCCCTCCACTTT.

This chain links TRBV27 with TRBJ2-1; 16 bases are shared with TRBD2. The germline CDR1 and CDR2 sequences are MNHEY and SMNVEV (reference sequence). The CDR3 sequence is 17 residues long. V gave up 4 bases and J gave up 10 bases; unmatched junction bases: 10. CDR3 region: CASSSPGLAGGPGEQFF. The CDR3, as DNA: TGTGCCAGCAGTTCCCCGGGACTAGCGGGGGGGCCCGGGGAGCAGTTCTTC.

This chain links TRBV7-3 with TRBJ1-1, with D tentatively TRBD1 (5 bases). V dropped 3 bases and J dropped 5 bases, with 13 bases sitting between them. This CDR3 has 14 residues. CDR1 and CDR2 (germline): SGHTA, FQGTGA. In DNA form, the CDR3 reads TGTGCCAGCAGCTTGGCAGGGTCTCGTACTGAAGCTTTCTTT. The encoded protein is CASSLAGSRTEAFF.

V gene TRBV11-2 combines with J gene TRBJ2-7; D not resolved. Germline CDR1 is SGHAT and CDR2 is FQNNGV. Trimming shortened V by 6 bases and J by 7 bases, and 10 bases separated the two germline ends. The CDR3 has 11 amino acids. Here the CDR3 reads CASRRSREQYF. CDR3 nucleotides: TGTGCCAGCAGGCGGAGTAGGGAGCAGTACTTC.

The J gene is TRBJ2-2, the V gene TRBV9; TRBD2 matches at 10 bases. Per germline, CDR1 SGDLS and CDR2 YYNGEE. The CDR3 is 15 residues long. V was clipped by 5 bases and J by 6 bases; unmatched bases: 7. The CDR3 region is CASRASGSGAGELFF. In DNA form, the CDR3 reads TGTGCCAGCAGAGCTAGCGGGAGTGGTGCCGGGGAGCTGTTTTTT.

In its sample, this clone was seen a few times. The genes are TRBV4-1 and TRBJ2-1; 9 bases line up with TRBD2. Trimming took 1 base from V and 9 from J; bases not matched to a gene: 13. The length of the CDR3 is 17 residues. Germline V gene lookup returns CDR1 MGHRA and CDR2 YSYEKL. The CDR3 DNA is TGCGCCAGCAGCCAAGCCCCCCAAGCGGGGGGCCAGGGTGAGCAGTTCTTC. Translated: CASSQAPQAGGQGEQFF.

The rearrangement joins TRBV4-1 to TRBJ1-6; D is possibly TRBD1 (6 bases). From germline, CDR1 is MGHRA and CDR2 YSYEKL. V dropped 0 bases and J dropped 4 bases, with 13 bases sitting between them. This CDR3 has 17 residues. CDR3 amino acids: CASSQESRGAYNSPLHF. DNA for the CDR3: TGCGCCAGCAGCCAAGAGAGCAGGGGAGCTTATAATTCACCCCTCCACTTT.

This chain links TRBV28 with TRBJ2-1; maybe TRBD1 (6 bases). Germline assignment: CDR1 MDHEN and CDR2 SYDVKM. The CDR3 is 15 residues long. The V and J ends lost 5 bases and 7 bases respectively, with 18 bases between them. CDR3 sequence reads: CASSPRQASRNEQFF. The CDR3 DNA is TGTGCCAGCAGTCCTCGACAGGCCTCTAGGAATGAGCAGTTCTTC.